This TCR beta chain was identified in a study of T cell responses to AZD1222 COVID-19 vaccine. General study findings and limits: Spike-specific TCRs gained breadth and depth after people received two AZD1222 doses. Epitopes outside B.1.351 and B.1.1.7 mutated regions reportedly drew nearly half of spike TCRs. At study baseline, merely five or six AZD1222 recipients were seropositive.

V gave up 5 bases and J gave up 5 bases; unmatched junction bases: 16. The CDR3 is made up of 17 amino acids. Germline CDR1 and CDR2: SGHTA and FQGNSA. Remarks on this clone: Its specificity is not known.

Profiling relied on immunoSEQ multiplex PCR, and the TCRdb table lists in-frame clones only, not all of them. This table holds 120,000 or so clones, about 90% found once. This material consisted of peripheral blood, taken on day 0 of AZD1222 vaccination. The TCR comes from an adult in good health. This chain uses TRBV7-2 with TRBJ2-5; TRBD2 aligns across 8 bases. CDR3 sequence reads: CASSRRGGLAGGETQYF. The CDR3 nucleotides are TGTGCCAGCAGCCGTCGGGGGGGGCTAGCGGGTGGCGAGACCCAGTACTTC.